This T cell receptor (beta chain) was captured by sequencing in a study of T cells after yellow fever vaccination. General observations from the study: A secondary response was less intense yet reached its peak sooner, at day 5 versus 15. Overall, a small share of clonotypes was seen in both CD4 and CD8 compartments.

Template switching with 5'RACE generated the TCR cDNA and added a universal primer site and UMIs. From the 5' RACE reads, TCRdb called clonotypes with MiXCR, one entry per CDR3 protein. The data contain 450,000 to 600,000 distinct CDR3 sequences, roughly a sixth of them singletons. This clonotype was observed a few times. Antigen unknown. Trimming at V came to 0 bases and at J to 4 bases, leaving 10 bases not matched to a gene. The CDR3 loop spans 17 amino acids. Germline CDR1 LGHNA, CDR2 YSLEER. The sequence was collected from a man aged 18 to 30 who received the YFV17D yellow fever vaccine. J is TRBJ1-1 and V is TRBV4-3; 8 bases agree with TRBD1. The specimen comprised PBMCs, sampled 5 days after the first yellow fever vaccination. The CDR3 region has the DNA TGCGCCAGCAGCCAAGATATAGGCAGGGGGCGGCCCACTGAAGCTTTCTTT. Amino acid sequence: CASSQDIGRGRPTEAFF.